Shown below are 9 T cell receptor beta chains from a single sample sequenced in a study of early T cells in non-severe SARS-CoV-2 infection. TCRdb analysed the 5' RACE reads with MiXCR anew, one entry per CDR3 protein. The sample lists tens of thousands of distinct CDR3 sequences, around 14% occurring once. The sample taken for sequencing was whole blood. The receptors were gathered from an adult who was a healthcare worker with PCR-confirmed SARS-CoV-2 infection or an uninfected control (not recorded which).

This clonotype occurred many times. The rearrangement links TRBV28 to TRBJ2-7; weak D call: TRBD2 (5 bases). The CDR3 loop spans 12 amino acids. The V end lost 8 bases, the J end lost 0 bases, and 8 bases lay between the germline ends. Germline CDR1 and CDR2: MDHEN and SYDVKM. CDR3 nucleotides: TGTGCCAGCGGACTTAGCTCCTACGAGCAGTACTTC. Encoded protein: CASGLSSYEQYF.

In its sample, this clonotype was seen a few times. The V gene is TRBV27, the J gene TRBJ1-2; possible D gene TRBD1, 6 bases. V shed 6 bases and J shed 4 bases, with 9 bases lying between them. This CDR3 spans 12 amino acids. Per germline, CDR1 MNHEY and CDR2 SMNVEV (reference sequence). The CDR3 coding sequence is TGTGCCAGCAGGGACAGCCCCTATGGCTACACCTTC. Residues: CASRDSPYGYTF.

A few counts support this clonotype. This sequence joins TRBV28 and TRBJ2-7; D call uncertain. Germline CDR1 reads MDHEN; CDR2 reads SYDVKM. The CDR3 covers 12 residues. V was trimmed by 8 bases and J by 2 bases, leaving 10 bases between them. CDR3 protein: CASGNPPYEQYF. Written as DNA, the CDR3 is TGTGCCAGCGGGAACCCACCCTACGAGCAGTACTTC.

This clonotype was counted ten times or more. The chain joins TRBV6-6 to TRBJ1-2; D perhaps matches TRBD1 (6 bases). The CDR3 sequence is 13 residues long. In germline, CDR1 is MNHNY, CDR2 SVGAGI (reference sequence). Trimming removed 5 bases from V and 4 bases from J, with 11 bases in between. The CDR3 region is CASSPLDSYGYTF. For the CDR3, the DNA is TGTGCCAGCAGTCCGTTGGACAGCTATGGCTACACCTTC.

This clonotype was observed at least ten times. This chain joins TRBV5-1 and TRBJ1-1; the D is unclear. Germline CDR1 is SGHRS and CDR2 is YFSETQ. Trimming shortened V by 0 bases and J by 4 bases, and 13 bases separated the two germline ends. The CDR3 is 15 residues long. CDR3 amino acids: CASSLGTFGRTEAFF. CDR3 coding DNA: TGCGCCAGCAGCTTGGGAACTTTCGGTCGCACTGAAGCTTTCTTT.

The chain recombines TRBV15 with TRBJ2-3, with 8 positions matching TRBD2. Germline CDR1 LNHNV, CDR2 YYDKDF (reference sequence). The CDR3 sequence is 15 residues long. Unmatched junction bases numbered 3, after V lost 4 bases and J lost 0 bases. DNA for the CDR3: TGTGCCACCAGCACGGCGGGAGGAAGCACAGATACGCAGTATTTT. Its translation: CATSTAGGSTDTQYF.

The chain employs TRBV20-1 and TRBJ2-1, with a possible D match to TRBD1 (5 bases). V was trimmed by 3 bases and J by 9 bases, leaving 12 bases between them. The CDR3 is 12 residues long. CDR1 and CDR2 (germline): DFQATT, SNEGSKA (reference sequence). The CDR3 region is CSASSQDIEQFF. DNA for the CDR3: TGCAGTGCTAGCTCGCAGGACATTGAGCAGTTCTTC.

This clonotype was seen ten or more times. V gene TRBV7-2 combines with J gene TRBJ2-3; 8 bases agree with TRBD1. This CDR3 is 15 amino acids long. Germline CDR1 SGHTA, CDR2 FQGNSA. V shed 1 base and J 4 bases; nucleotides not matched to a gene: 4. Here the CDR3 DNA reads TGTGCCAGCAGCTTAGACAGGGGGAACTCAGATACGCAGTATTTT. Translation gives CASSLDRGNSDTQYF.

A remark on this clonotype: Since a much larger clone is just one base distant, this may be a read error. For the CDR3, the DNA is TGTGCCAGCTCACCGGCGGTGCCGTTACCATATGGCTACACCTTC. This encodes CASSPAVPLPYGYTF. The genes are TRBV18 and TRBJ1-2; unclear D gene. CDR3 length equals 15 residues. The germline gives CDR1 KGHSH, CDR2 LQKENI. V was shortened by 3 bases and J by 5 bases, with 16 bases between the two germline ends.